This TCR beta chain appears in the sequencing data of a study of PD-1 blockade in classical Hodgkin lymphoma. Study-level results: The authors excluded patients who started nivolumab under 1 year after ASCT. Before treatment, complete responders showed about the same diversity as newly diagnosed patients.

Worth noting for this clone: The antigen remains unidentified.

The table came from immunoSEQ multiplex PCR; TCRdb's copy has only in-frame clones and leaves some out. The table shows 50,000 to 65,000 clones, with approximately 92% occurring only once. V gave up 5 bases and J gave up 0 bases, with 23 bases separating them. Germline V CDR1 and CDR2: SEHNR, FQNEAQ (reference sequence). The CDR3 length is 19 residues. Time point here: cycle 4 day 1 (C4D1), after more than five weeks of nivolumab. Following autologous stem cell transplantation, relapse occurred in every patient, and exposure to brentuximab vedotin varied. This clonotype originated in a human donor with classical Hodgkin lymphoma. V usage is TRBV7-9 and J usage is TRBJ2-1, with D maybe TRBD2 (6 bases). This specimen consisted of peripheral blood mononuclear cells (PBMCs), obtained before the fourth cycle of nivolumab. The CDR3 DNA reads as TGTGCCAGCAGCCCGGCGGAGGGGTTCTCCTCTAACTCCTACAATGAGCAGTTCTTC. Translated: CASSPAEGFSSNSYNEQFF.